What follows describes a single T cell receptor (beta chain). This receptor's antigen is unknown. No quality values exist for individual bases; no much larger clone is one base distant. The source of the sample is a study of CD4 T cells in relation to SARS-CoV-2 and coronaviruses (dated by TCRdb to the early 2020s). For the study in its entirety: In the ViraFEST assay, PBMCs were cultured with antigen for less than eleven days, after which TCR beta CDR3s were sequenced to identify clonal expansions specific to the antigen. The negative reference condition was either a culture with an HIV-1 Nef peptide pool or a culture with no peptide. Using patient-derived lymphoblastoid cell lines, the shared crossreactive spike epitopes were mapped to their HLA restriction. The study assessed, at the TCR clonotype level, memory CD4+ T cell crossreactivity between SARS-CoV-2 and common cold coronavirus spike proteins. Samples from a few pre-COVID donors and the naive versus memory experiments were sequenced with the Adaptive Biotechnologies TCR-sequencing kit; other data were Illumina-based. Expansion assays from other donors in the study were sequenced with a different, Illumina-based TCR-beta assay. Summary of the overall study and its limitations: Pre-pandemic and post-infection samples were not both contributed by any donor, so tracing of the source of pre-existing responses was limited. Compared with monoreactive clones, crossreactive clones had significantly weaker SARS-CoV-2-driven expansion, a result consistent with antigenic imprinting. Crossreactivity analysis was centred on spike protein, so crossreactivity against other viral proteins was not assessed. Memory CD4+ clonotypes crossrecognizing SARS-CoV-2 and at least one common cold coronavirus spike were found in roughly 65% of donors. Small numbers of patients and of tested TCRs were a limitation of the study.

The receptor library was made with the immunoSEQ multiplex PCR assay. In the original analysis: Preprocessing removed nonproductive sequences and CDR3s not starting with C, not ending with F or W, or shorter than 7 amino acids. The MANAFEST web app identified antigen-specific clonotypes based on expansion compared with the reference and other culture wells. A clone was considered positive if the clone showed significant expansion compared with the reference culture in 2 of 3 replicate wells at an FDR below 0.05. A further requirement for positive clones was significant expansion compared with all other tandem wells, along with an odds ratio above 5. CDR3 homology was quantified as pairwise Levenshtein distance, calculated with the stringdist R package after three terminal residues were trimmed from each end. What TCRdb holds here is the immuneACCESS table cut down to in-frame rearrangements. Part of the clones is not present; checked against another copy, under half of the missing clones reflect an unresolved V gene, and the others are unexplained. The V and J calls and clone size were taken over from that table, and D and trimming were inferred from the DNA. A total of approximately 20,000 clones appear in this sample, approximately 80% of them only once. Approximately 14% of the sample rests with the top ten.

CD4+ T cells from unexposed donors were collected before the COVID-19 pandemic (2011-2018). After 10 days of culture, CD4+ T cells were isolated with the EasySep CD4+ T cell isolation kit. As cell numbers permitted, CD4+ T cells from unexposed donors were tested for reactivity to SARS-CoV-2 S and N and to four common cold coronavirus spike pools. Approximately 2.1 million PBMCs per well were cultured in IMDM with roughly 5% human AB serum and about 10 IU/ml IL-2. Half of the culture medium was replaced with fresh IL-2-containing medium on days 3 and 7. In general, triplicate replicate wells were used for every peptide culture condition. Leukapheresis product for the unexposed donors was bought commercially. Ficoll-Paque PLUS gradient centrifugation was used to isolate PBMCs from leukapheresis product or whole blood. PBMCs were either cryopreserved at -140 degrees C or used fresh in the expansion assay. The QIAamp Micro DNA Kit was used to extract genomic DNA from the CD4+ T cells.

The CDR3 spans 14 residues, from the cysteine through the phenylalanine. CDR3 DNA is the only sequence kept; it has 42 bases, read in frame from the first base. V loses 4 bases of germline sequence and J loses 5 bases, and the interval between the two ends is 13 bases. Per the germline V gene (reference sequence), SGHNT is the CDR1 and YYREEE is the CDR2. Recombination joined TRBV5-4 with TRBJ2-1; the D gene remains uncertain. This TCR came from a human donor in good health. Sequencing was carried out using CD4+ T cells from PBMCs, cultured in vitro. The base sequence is TGTGCCAGCAGCCCGAATTATGGGGACAATGAGCAGTTCTTC. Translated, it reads CASSPNYGDNEQFF.